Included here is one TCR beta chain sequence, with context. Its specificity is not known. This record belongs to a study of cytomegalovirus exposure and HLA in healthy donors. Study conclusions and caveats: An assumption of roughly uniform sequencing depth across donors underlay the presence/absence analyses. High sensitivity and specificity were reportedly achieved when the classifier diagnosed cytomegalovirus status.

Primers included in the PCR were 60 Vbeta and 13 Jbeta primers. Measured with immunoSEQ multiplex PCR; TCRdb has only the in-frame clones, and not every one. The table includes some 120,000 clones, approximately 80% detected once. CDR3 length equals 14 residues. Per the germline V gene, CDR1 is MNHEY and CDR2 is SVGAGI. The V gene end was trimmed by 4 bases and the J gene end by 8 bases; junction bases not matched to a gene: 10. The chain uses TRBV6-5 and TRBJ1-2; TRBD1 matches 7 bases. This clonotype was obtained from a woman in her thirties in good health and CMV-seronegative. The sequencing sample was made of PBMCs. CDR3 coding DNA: TGTGCCAGCAGTTCCTCGACAGGGAGGTACGGCTACACCTTC. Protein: CASSSSTGRYGYTF.